This paragraph covers one TCR beta chain sequence. Antigen unknown. The trim removed 5 bases at V and 7 bases at J, leaving 6 bases unmatched. The germline V gene encodes CDR1 LNHDA and CDR2 SQIVND (reference sequence). The CDR3 has 13 amino acids. The sample originates from a study of vaccination and CD4 T cells after COVID-19. Study-wide context: Overlapping SARS-CoV-2, HCoV-NL63, HCoV-OC43 and HCoV-229E spike peptides were used to stimulate cells. Study-level findings and limits: Looking at convalescent patients, a median roughly 83% of reactive clones were present only post-vaccination.

Cultured CD4+ T cells had their DNA profiled by the Oncomine TCR Beta short-read assay. Once CD4+ T cells had been cultured, genomic DNA was extracted from them. MiXCR, run by TCRdb on the PCR reads, gives a single entry per CDR3 protein. The table lists over 15,000 distinct CDR3 sequences, 51% of them singletons. The treatment: approximately 10-day PBMC culture with coronavirus spike peptide pools or control peptides (ViraFEST assay). After being plated at some 2 million per well, PBMCs were cultured with 9.5 to 10 IU/ml IL-2 and 10 ug/ml peptide pools. This specimen was CD4+ T cells from blood, cultured in vitro, taken before SARS-CoV-2 vaccination. This chain links TRBV19 with TRBJ1-2; 8 bases line up with TRBD1. This TCR was recovered from a human donor who had recovered from COVID-19. As DNA, the CDR3 is TGTGCCAGTAGTGCGGACAGGGAACTTGGCTACACCTTC. Its protein is CASSADRELGYTF. The full variable domain, completed using reference TRBV19 and TRBJ1-2, is DGGITQSPKYLFRKEGQNVTLSCEQNLNHDAMYWYRQDPGQGLRLIYYSQIVNDFQKGDIAEGYSVSREKKESFPLTVTSAQKNPTAFYLCASSADRELGYTFGSGTRLTVV.